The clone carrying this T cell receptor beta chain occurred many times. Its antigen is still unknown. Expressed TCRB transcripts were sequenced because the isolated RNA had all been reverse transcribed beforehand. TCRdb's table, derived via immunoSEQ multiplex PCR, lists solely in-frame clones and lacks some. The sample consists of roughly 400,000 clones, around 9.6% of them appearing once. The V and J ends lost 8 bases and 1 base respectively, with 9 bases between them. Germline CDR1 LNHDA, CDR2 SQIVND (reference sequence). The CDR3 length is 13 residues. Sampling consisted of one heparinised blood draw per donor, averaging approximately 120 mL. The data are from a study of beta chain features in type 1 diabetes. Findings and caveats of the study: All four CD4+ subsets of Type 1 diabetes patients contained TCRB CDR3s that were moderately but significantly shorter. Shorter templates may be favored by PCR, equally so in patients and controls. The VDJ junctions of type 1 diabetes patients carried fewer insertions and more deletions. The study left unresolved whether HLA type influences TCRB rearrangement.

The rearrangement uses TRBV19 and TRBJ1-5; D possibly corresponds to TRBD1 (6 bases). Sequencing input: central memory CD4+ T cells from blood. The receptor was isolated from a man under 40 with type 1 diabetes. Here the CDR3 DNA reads TGTGCCAGTCGGACAGTCAGCAATCAGCCCCAGCATTTT. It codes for CASRTVSNQPQHF.